This TCR beta chain was obtained from a study of cytomegalovirus exposure and HLA in healthy donors. Use of 60 Vbeta and 13 Jbeta primers characterized the PCR. Some clones are missing from TCRdb's copy, which holds only in-frame ones; the method was immunoSEQ multiplex PCR. The sample shows about 180,000 clones, over 60% of them seen only once. The CDR3 runs to 14 residues. From germline, CDR1 is GTSNPN and CDR2 SVGIG (reference sequence). V lost 4 bases and J 10 bases, leaving 20 bases between the germline ends. This TCR came from a man aged 18 to 29 in good health and CMV-seronegative. V gene TRBV30 combines with J gene TRBJ2-1; the D is unclear. The sample was PBMCs. The CDR3 nucleotides are TGTGCCTGGACCCCCGGAGCCCGGCCTGACGAGCAGTTCTTC. This gives the protein CAWTPGARPDEQFF. Based on the CDR3 plus reference TRBV30 and TRBJ2-1, the full variable domain is SQTIHQWPATLVQPVGSPLSLECTVEGTSNPNLYWYRQAAGRGLQLLFYSVGIGQISSEVPQNLSASRPQDRQFILSSKKLLLSDSGFYLCAWTPGARPDEQFFGPGTRLTVL.